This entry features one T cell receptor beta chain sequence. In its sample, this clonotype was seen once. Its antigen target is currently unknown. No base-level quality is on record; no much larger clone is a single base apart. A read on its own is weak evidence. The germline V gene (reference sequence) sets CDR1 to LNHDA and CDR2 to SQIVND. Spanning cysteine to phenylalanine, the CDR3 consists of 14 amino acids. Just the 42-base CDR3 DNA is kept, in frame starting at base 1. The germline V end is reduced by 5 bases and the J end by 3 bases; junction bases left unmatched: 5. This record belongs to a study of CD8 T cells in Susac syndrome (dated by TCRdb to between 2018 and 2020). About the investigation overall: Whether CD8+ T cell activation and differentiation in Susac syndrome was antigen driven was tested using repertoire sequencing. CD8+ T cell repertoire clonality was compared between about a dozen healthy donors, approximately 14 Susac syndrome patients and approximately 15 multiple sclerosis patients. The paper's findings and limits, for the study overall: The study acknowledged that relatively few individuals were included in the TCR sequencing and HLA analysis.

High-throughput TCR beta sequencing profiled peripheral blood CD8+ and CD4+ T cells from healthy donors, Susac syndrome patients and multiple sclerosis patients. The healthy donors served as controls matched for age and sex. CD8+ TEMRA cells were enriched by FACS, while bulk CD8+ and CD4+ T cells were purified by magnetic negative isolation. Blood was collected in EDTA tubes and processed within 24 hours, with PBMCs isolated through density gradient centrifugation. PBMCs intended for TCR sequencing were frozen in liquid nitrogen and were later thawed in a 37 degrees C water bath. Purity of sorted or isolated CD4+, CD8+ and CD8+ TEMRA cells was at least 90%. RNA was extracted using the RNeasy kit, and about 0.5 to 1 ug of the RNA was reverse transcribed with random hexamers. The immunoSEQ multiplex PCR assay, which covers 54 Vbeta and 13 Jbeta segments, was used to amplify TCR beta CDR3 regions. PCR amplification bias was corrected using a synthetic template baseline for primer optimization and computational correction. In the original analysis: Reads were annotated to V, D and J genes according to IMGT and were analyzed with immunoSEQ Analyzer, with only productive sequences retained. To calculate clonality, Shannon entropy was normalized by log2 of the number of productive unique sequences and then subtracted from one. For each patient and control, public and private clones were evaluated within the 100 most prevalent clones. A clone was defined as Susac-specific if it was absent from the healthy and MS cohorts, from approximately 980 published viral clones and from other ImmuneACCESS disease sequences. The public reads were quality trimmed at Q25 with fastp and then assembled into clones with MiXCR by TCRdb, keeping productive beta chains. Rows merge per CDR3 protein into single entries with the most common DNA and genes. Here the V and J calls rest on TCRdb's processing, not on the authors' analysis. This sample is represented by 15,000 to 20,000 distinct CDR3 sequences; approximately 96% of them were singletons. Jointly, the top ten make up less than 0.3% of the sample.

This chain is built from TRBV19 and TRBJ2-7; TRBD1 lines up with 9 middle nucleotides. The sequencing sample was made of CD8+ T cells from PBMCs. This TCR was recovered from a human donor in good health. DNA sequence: TGTGCCAGTAGTGCCGGGACAGGGATCTACGAGCAGTACTTC. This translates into CASSAGTGIYEQYF. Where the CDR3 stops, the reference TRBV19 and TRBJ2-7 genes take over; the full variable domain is DGGITQSPKYLFRKEGQNVTLSCEQNLNHDAMYWYRQDPGQGLRLIYYSQIVNDFQKGDIAEGYSVSREKKESFPLTVTSAQKNPTAFYLCASSAGTGIYEQYFGPGTRLTVT.